Sequencing of this T cell receptor beta chain was carried out in a study of preoperative IRX-2 immunotherapy in early breast cancer. Treatment indicated: preoperative locoregional IRX-2 cytokine immunotherapy. This phase Ib study tested locoregional IRX-2 cytokine immunotherapy given before surgery. Sequencing was performed with immunoSEQ multiplex PCR; in TCRdb, only in-frame clones are kept and a portion is missing. The table has 23,000 or so clones, 80% to 90% seen once. With 6 bases clipped from V and 6 bases from J, the junction kept 12 bases outside the gene matches. The CDR3 sequence is 16 residues long. CDR1 and CDR2 from the germline V gene are WSHSY and SAAADI.

The receptor comes from a human donor with breast cancer. The sequences come from tumor tissue, collected after IRX-2 immunotherapy. The chain recombines TRBV10-2 with TRBJ1-5, with 9 bases fitting TRBD1. The chain's CDR3 is CASRGAGTGSSQPQHF. The CDR3 DNA reads as TGCGCCAGCAGAGGGGCCGGGACAGGGTCTAGTCAGCCCCAGCATTTT.